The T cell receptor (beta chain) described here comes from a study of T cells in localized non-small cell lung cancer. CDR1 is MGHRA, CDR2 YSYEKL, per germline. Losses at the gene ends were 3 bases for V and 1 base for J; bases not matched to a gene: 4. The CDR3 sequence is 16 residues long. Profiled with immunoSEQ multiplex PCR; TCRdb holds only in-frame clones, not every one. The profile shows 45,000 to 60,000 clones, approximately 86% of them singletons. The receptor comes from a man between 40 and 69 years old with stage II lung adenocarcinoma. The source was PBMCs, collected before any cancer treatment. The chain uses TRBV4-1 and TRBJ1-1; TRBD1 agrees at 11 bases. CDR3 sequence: CASSHGQGAWNTEAFF. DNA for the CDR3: TGCGCCAGCAGCCATGGACAGGGGGCTTGGAACACTGAAGCTTTCTTT.